Listed below are T cell receptor beta chains from one sample, sequenced in a study of response to subunit inactivated influenza vaccine. TCRdb reprocessed the RT-PCR reads with MiXCR, giving one entry per CDR3 protein. The table includes 540,000 or so distinct CDR3 sequences, 10% to 15% detected once. Here the sequenced sample was PBMCs from blood, taken 45 days after vaccination. These receptors were collected from a man between 45 and 60 years old who received an inactivated influenza vaccine. The CDR3 runs from the conserved cysteine through the conserved F or W. D genes are given only for firm matches. Only some rows state a clone size, as once, few, many or a class for expanded clones.

>TRBJ2-1|TRBD2|TRBV5-1|many
CASSLERGGYNEQFF
TGCGCCAGCAGCTTAGAGCGGGGGGGTTACAATGAGCAGTTCTTC
>TRBJ2-1|.|TRBV5-5|.
CASSPLGGPYNEQFF
TGTGCCAGCAGCCCCCTTGGAGGCCCGTACAATGAGCAGTTCTTC
>TRBJ2-3|.|TRBV20-1|.
CSARADWVSTDTQYF
TGCAGTGCTAGAGCGGACTGGGTCAGCACAGATACGCAGTATTTT
>TRBJ2-1|TRBD2|TRBV9|few
CASSAGRGGGTNEQFF
TGTGCCAGCAGCGCAGGGCGTGGCGGGGGGACCAATGAGCAGTTCTTC
>TRBJ2-1|.|TRBV7-9|.
CASSLTNRGNEQFF
TGTGCCAGCAGCCTGACAAACAGAGGGAATGAGCAGTTCTTC
>TRBJ2-1|TRBD2|TRBV10-3|.
CAITLTGGGSYNEQFF
TGTGCCATCACCCTCACTGGCGGGGGCTCCTACAATGAGCAGTTCTTC
>TRBJ1-1|.|TRBV20-1|many
CSARDTDSRAFF
TGCAGTGCCCGGGACACGGATTCTAGGGCTTTCTTT
>TRBJ2-2|.|TRBV12-3/TRBV12-4|.
CASSLLQGGGELFF
TGTGCCAGCAGTTTATTACAGGGCGGCGGGGAGCTGTTTTTT
>TRBJ2-3|TRBD2|TRBV10-3|few
CAISEFPLAGGGDTQYF
TGTGCCATCAGTGAGTTTCCCCTAGCGGGAGGAGGAGATACGCAGTATTTT
>TRBJ2-5|.|TRBV6-2/TRBV6-3|.
CASSYAGYQETQYF
TGTGCCAGCAGTTATGCCGGGTATCAAGAGACCCAGTACTTC
>TRBJ2-7|.|TRBV29-1|many
CSVDSEVGEQYF
TGCAGCGTTGATTCCGAGGTAGGAGAGCAGTACTTC
>TRBJ2-1|.|TRBV29-1|.
CSVERGTGNEQFF
TGCAGCGTTGAGAGAGGGACGGGAAATGAGCAGTTCTTC
>TRBJ2-7|.|TRBV7-6|.
CASSEGPPYEQYF
TGTGCCAGCAGTGAGGGTCCGCCCTACGAGCAGTACTTC
>TRBJ1-1|.|TRBV5-1|few
CASSLRTRASMNTEAFF
TGCGCCAGCAGCTTGAGGACGCGGGCATCGATGAACACTGAAGCTTTCTTT
>TRBJ1-5|.|TRBV5-6|few
CASSPSSRGDQPQHF
TGTGCCAGCAGCCCCAGCAGTCGCGGGGATCAGCCCCAGCATTTT
>TRBJ2-5|TRBD1|TRBV5-1|.
CASSFRTGTGRIQETQYF
TGCGCCAGCAGCTTCCGAACGGGGACAGGGCGAATTCAAGAGACCCAGTACTTC
>TRBJ2-7|.|TRBV20-1|many
CSARLRTYEQYF
TGCAGTGCTAGATTGAGAACCTACGAGCAGTACTTC
>TRBJ2-7|.|TRBV27|many
CASSLGPAYEQYF
TGTGCCAGCAGTCTTGGGCCAGCCTACGAGCAGTACTTC
>TRBJ1-1|.|TRBV5-6|.
CASSLNPTEAFF
TGTGCCAGCAGCTTGAATCCCACTGAAGCTTTCTTT
>TRBJ2-1|TRBD2|TRBV19|few
CASSDSGTSVLSVRNEQFF
TGTGCCAGTAGTGACTCCGGGACTAGCGTCTTGTCAGTACGCAATGAGCAGTTCTTC
>TRBJ2-5|TRBD2|TRBV6-2/TRBV6-3|few
CASSYPGTSGRTSGETQYF
TGTGCCAGCAGTTATCCCGGGACTAGCGGGAGGACCTCAGGAGAGACCCAGTACTTC
>TRBJ2-3|.|TRBV7-2|few
CASSLGAGGDTNTQYF
TGTGCCAGCAGCTTGGGCGCCGGCGGTGATACGAATACGCAGTATTTT
>TRBJ2-1|.|TRBV10-3|few
CAISEAGAGSNEQFF
TGTGCCATCAGTGAGGCGGGGGCAGGTTCCAATGAGCAGTTCTTC
>TRBJ2-5|TRBD2|TRBV24-1|few
CATSDQTSAQETQYF
TGTGCCACCAGTGACCAGACTAGCGCCCAAGAGACCCAGTACTTC
>TRBJ2-2|.|TRBV7-9|few
CASSSTVRGELFF
TGTGCCAGCAGTTCCACGGTCAGGGGGGAGCTGTTTTTT
>TRBJ1-5|.|TRBV20-1|many
CSARDTARANQPQHF
TGCAGTGCTAGAGATACGGCCAGGGCAAATCAGCCCCAGCATTTT
>TRBJ2-7|.|TRBV14|few
CASSGLGEQYF
TGTGCCAGCAGCGGTCTCGGCGAGCAGTACTTC
>TRBJ2-3|.|TRBV30|few
CAWSVSDTQYF
TGTGCCTGGAGTGTGTCAGATACGCAGTATTTT
>TRBJ2-1|.|TRBV12-3/TRBV12-4|few
CASSTYRVRNEQFF
TGTGCCAGCAGTACCTACAGGGTTCGCAATGAGCAGTTCTTC
>TRBJ2-1|.|TRBV10-3|many
CAISEPSGFSYNEQFF
TGTGCCATCAGTGAGCCTAGTGGCTTCTCCTACAATGAGCAGTTCTTC
>TRBJ1-4|.|TRBV12-3/TRBV12-4|few
CASSSTTNEKLFF
TGTGCCAGCAGTTCCACAACTAATGAAAAACTGTTTTTT
>TRBJ2-1|TRBD2|TRBV20-1|many
CSARSSGNAYNEQFF
TGCAGTGCTAGATCTAGCGGGAATGCCTACAATGAGCAGTTCTTC
>TRBJ2-7|.|TRBV20-1|few
CSARDSRRRGEQYF
TGCAGTGCTAGAGATTCTAGGCGGCGGGGAGAGCAGTACTTC
>TRBJ2-1|.|TRBV5-1|.
CASSLDIHEQFF
TGCGCCAGCAGCTTGGACATACATGAGCAGTTCTTC
>TRBJ2-3|.|TRBV20-1|many
CSASGVRGGTDTQYF
TGCAGTGCTAGTGGCGTCCGGGGTGGCACAGATACGCAGTATTTT
>TRBJ2-3|.|TRBV28|many
CASSPGPRPDTQYF
TGTGCCAGCAGTCCCGGGCCGCGGCCAGATACGCAGTATTTT
>TRBJ2-1|TRBD2|TRBV27|many
CASSLIAGIIYNEQFF
TGTGCCAGCAGTTTAATAGCGGGTATTATTTACAATGAGCAGTTCTTC
>TRBJ2-3|TRBD1|TRBV25-1|.
CASSEFPGQGADTQYF
TGTGCCAGCAGTGAATTTCCGGGACAGGGCGCAGATACGCAGTATTTT
>TRBJ1-2|.|TRBV10-3|few
CAISAQRQGYGYTF
TGTGCCATCAGTGCCCAGAGGCAGGGATATGGCTACACCTTC
>TRBJ2-2|.|TRBV5-1|few
CASSFRGMSGELFF
TGCGCCAGCAGCTTCAGGGGAATGTCCGGGGAGCTGTTTTTT
>TRBJ2-5|TRBD1|TRBV7-9|.
CASSLPSGQQETQYF
TGTGCCAGCAGCTTGCCATCGGGACAGCAAGAGACCCAGTACTTC
>TRBJ2-2|.|TRBV7-3|many
CASSLQGTFGELFF
TGTGCCAGCAGCCTCCAGGGAACTTTCGGGGAGCTGTTTTTT
>TRBJ2-2|.|TRBV10-3|many
CAIRTGLTNTGELFF
TGTGCCATCAGGACGGGACTGACGAACACCGGGGAGCTGTTTTTT
>TRBJ2-1|TRBD2|TRBV5-1|few
CASSSAGRELTNEQFF
TGCGCCAGCAGCTCGGCGGGGCGGGAGTTGACCAATGAGCAGTTCTTC
>TRBJ1-6|.|TRBV6-4|many
CASSGALDSPLHF
TGTGCCAGCAGTGGTGCACTAGATTCACCCCTCCACTTT
>TRBJ2-1|.|TRBV6-1|few
CASSLSWGQDEQFF
TGTGCCAGCAGCCTTAGCTGGGGTCAGGATGAGCAGTTCTTC
>TRBJ1-3|.|TRBV7-2|many
CASSLDRGNTIYF
TGTGCCAGCAGCCTAGATAGAGGAAACACCATATATTTT
>TRBJ2-3|TRBD2|TRBV24-1|.
CATSDQGLEGTDTQYF
TGTGCCACCAGTGACCAAGGACTAGAAGGCACAGATACGCAGTATTTT
>TRBJ1-3|.|TRBV4-3|many
CASSQDGSLANTIYF
TGCGCCAGCAGCCAAGATGGCAGTCTCGCCAACACCATATATTTT
>TRBJ2-5|.|TRBV4-2|few
CASSHSRTLETQYF
TGTGCCAGCAGCCATAGTAGGACTTTGGAGACCCAGTACTTC
>TRBJ1-5|.|TRBV6-1|.
CASSELPGPGPQHF
TGTGCCAGCAGTGAACTACCGGGCCCAGGGCCCCAGCATTTT
>TRBJ1-4|.|TRBV12-3/TRBV12-4|.
CASSKDGSPNEKLFF
TGTGCCAGCAGCAAGGACGGCTCCCCTAATGAAAAACTGTTTTTT
>TRBJ2-1|TRBD2|TRBV20-1|many
CSARGGGSSYNEQFF
TGCAGTGCTAGAGGGGGCGGGAGCTCCTACAATGAGCAGTTCTTC
>TRBJ2-1|.|TRBV6-2/TRBV6-3|.
CASSYPFPTNNEQFF
TGTGCCAGCAGTTACCCCTTCCCGACTAACAATGAGCAGTTCTTC
>TRBJ1-2|.|TRBV5-1|many
CASSLGISNYGYTF
TGCGCCAGCAGCCTGGGGATTTCTAACTATGGCTACACCTTC